Sequencing of this TCR beta chain was carried out in a study of blood T cell repertoires in COVID-19. Study information: COVID-19 samples collected from the United States, Italy and Spain covered acute and convalescent phases.

The authors' processing: Amplified reference gene primers provided the basis for estimating nucleated cell counts. The assay was immunoSEQ multiplex PCR, and TCRdb's table has in-frame clones only and misses some. V, J and clone size are those of that table, while D and trimming were read from the DNA. This sample has about 230,000 clones, with around 92% found just once. CDR1 is MNHEY and CDR2 is SVGEGT in the germline V gene. V was trimmed by 2 bases and J by 5 bases, leaving 13 bases between them. This CDR3 region has 14 residues. Sequenced material: PBMCs or T cells enriched from blood (not recorded which). This chain links TRBV6-2 or TRBV6-3 with TRBJ2-7; possible D gene TRBD2, 6 bases. This TCR was sampled from a woman in her 30s with acute COVID-19. Written as DNA, the CDR3 is TGTGCCAGCAGTTACGGGGGGATGTCGGACGAGCAGTACTTC. This translates into CASSYGGMSDEQYF.